The 5 T cell receptor beta chains presented below share a single source sample, sequenced in a study of T cell responses to AZD1222 COVID-19 vaccine. Here immunoSEQ multiplex PCR was the method, and the copy in TCRdb shows in-frame clones only, minus some. The table has 120,000 to 150,000 clones, 82% seen once. The source was peripheral blood, collected on day 0 of MenACWY control vaccination. These receptors were taken from an adult in good health.

The rearrangement joins TRBV2 to TRBJ2-3; TRBD2 matches at 8 bases. V was clipped by 6 bases and J by 4 bases; unmatched bases: 9. Germline CDR1 reads SNHLY; CDR2 reads FYNNEI. This CDR3 comprises 15 residues. CDR3 loop: CASRDPSGHSDTQYF. CDR3 nucleotides: TGTGCCAGCAGGGATCCTAGCGGGCACTCAGATACGCAGTATTTT. Drawing the rest from reference TRBV2 and TRBJ2-3, the complete variable domain is EPEVTQTPSHQVTQMGQEVILRCVPISNHLYFYWYRQILGQKVEFLVSFYNNEISEKSEIFDDQFSVERPDGSNFTLKIRSTKLEDSAMYFCASRDPSGHSDTQYFGPGTRLTVL.

The CDR3 sequence: CSVRLARDTQYF. The CDR3 DNA reads TGCAGCGTTCGGCTAGCAAGAGATACGCAGTATTTT. V is TRBV29-1 and J is TRBJ2-3; a weak D match, TRBD2 (5 bases). V lost 5 bases, J lost 5 bases, and 11 bases lay in between. CDR1 is SQVTM and CDR2 is ANQGSEA in the germline V gene. CDR3 length: 12 residues.

This clone came up once. The chain joins TRBV2 to TRBJ2-3; 9 nucleotides align to TRBD2. The CDR3 spans 13 residues. Per the germline V gene, CDR1 is SNHLY and CDR2 is FYNNEI. V gave up 7 bases and J gave up 2 bases; unmatched junction bases: 1. The CDR3 reads CASIAGATDTQYF. The CDR3 DNA reads TGTGCCAGCATAGCGGGGGCCACAGATACGCAGTATTTT.

This clone was counted a few times. The chain couples TRBV7-6 to TRBJ2-7, with D maybe TRBD1 (5 bases). V was pared by 4 bases and J by 1 base, with 14 bases between. CDR3 length: 15 amino acids. Germline V gives CDR1 SGHVS, CDR2 FNYEAQ. The chain's CDR3 is CASSSKGKGSYEQYF. The CDR3 region has the DNA TGTGCCAGCAGCTCCAAGGGAAAGGGGTCCTACGAGCAGTACTTC.

The CDR3 DNA is TGTGCCATCAATGCAGCAGGCTACAATGAGCAGTTCTTC. This gives the protein CAINAAGYNEQFF. The J gene is TRBJ2-1, the V gene TRBV10-3; D is ambiguous. Trimming removed 7 bases at V and 3 bases at J, with 10 bases between. Germline loops: CDR1 ENHRY, CDR2 SYGVKD. This CDR3 has 13 residues.